The TCR beta chain under discussion was sequenced for a study of blood T cell repertoires in COVID-19 (dated by TCRdb to between 2020 and 2021). A note on the overall study: The collaborator samples originated in the United States, Italy and Spain and spanned the acute and convalescent phases of COVID-19. The material from the prospective study consisted of cDNA or gDNA derived from T cells, B-cell-depleted T cells, or PBMCs. The dataset comprised deeply sampled blood TCRbeta repertoires from subjects exposed to, actively infected with, or recovered from COVID-19. The repertoires were released in a freely available public database meant as a resource for research on the immune response to SARS-CoV-2. Samples were obtained from the ongoing ImmuneRACE study (first 160 participants) and from some 1,300 subjects provided by 6 global collaborators. The sample metadata nearly always contained a de-identified subject ID, COVID-19 status, age in years and sex. HLA class I and class II types, where available, came from metadata supplied by the sample provider rather than from assay-based typing.

What the study reported, not specific to this receptor: The quantity of clinical and demographic metadata differed by source and by participant and was supplied without curation.

The CDR3 runs 16 amino acids, cysteine and phenylalanine included. Left in the record is the CDR3 DNA by itself, 48 bases read in frame from the first base. V loses 0 bases at its end and J loses 4 bases; junction bases beyond the gene matches: 4. For CDR1 and CDR2, the germline V gene lists SGHNT and YENEEA. Whole blood was collected in K2EDTA tubes by collaborating institutions according to the institutions' own protocols. For TCRbeta analysis, collaborators shipped samples in one of three forms: frozen whole blood, isolated PBMCs, or DNA extracted from either of those sample types. TCRbeta CDR3 regions were amplified from genomic DNA by means of the immunoSEQ Assay, a bias-controlled multiplex PCR. The paper's processing steps were these. Within the assay, amplification of reference gene primers was used to estimate how many nucleated cells each sample contained. To quantify the absolute abundance of each unique TCRbeta CDR3 rearrangement, sequence reads were collapsed and filtered. For each sample, productive Simpson clonality was calculated as the square root of Simpson's diversity index across productive rearrangements. TCRdb provides this immuneACCESS table in a form limited to in-frame rearrangements. Some clones are lacking; in checked studies, under half of them reflect an unresolved V gene, and why the rest are absent is not known. For V, J and clone size, that table is used; D and trimming come from the DNA. This sample comprises 200,000 to 250,000 clones, more than 75% of them detected only once. Of the sample, about 6% is held by the ten largest clones.

As concerns this clone: The target of this receptor is not known. Within one base of it there is no much larger clone, and no base qualities were kept.

This TCR derives from an elderly man with acute or convalescent COVID-19. Recombination linked TRBV11-3 to TRBJ2-2, with 8 middle bases fitting TRBD2. The material sequenced was peripheral blood. CDR3 reads: CASSLDGGRSTGELFF. The DNA sequence is given as TGTGCCAGCAGCTTAGACGGCGGGAGGTCCACCGGGGAGCTGTTTTTT.